This T cell receptor (beta chain) was captured in a study of beta chain features in type 1 diabetes. The germline V gene has CDR1 MRHNA and CDR2 SNTAGT. CDR3 length equals 15 residues. J was trimmed by 4 bases and V by 5 bases; bases with no gene match: 7. This clone was observed a few times. The isolated RNA, all of it, was reverse transcribed, so expressed TCRB transcripts were what got sequenced. It was found that naive, central memory and regulatory T cell samples averaged about 3.57 million reads. Produced via immunoSEQ multiplex PCR; TCRdb's table is partial and in-frame only. The profile covers about 180,000 clones, with about an eighth appearing a single time and approximately 0.62% taken by the ten largest.

This clonotype was sampled from a young woman in good health. This chain uses TRBV6-4 with TRBJ1-2; 10 nucleotides agree with TRBD1. Specimen: central memory CD4+ T cells from blood. The CDR3 region is CASSRGQGVAYGYTF. The CDR3 DNA reads TGTGCCAGCAGTCGCGGACAGGGGGTGGCCTATGGCTACACCTTC.